This T cell receptor beta chain came from a study of T cell responses to AZD1222 COVID-19 vaccine. Study-level background: Investigators merged groups given second doses at roughly 4 or roughly 12 weeks. The study, taken as a whole, reports: There were repertoire samples only from the period after the peak T cell response. Most donors were white British and more were female, and clonal diversity was possibly underestimated.

Assay used: immunoSEQ multiplex PCR; TCRdb lists only in-frame clones, some missing. The table includes about 150,000 clones, 94% detected once. Turning to this clone: The antigen is undetermined.

The sample consisted of peripheral blood, taken on day 0 of AZD1222 vaccination. This TCR derives from an adult in good health.

The CDR3 nucleotides are TGTGCCAGCAGTGAAGTACCGGACAGGGCAACTGGTGGCTACACCTTC. Protein: CASSEVPDRATGGYTF. The chain has TRBV6-1 and TRBJ1-2, with 8 bases fitting TRBD1. Trimming at V came to 1 base and at J to 7 bases, leaving 11 bases not matched to a gene. The CDR3 is made up of 16 amino acids. From germline, CDR1 is MNHNS and CDR2 SASEGT.